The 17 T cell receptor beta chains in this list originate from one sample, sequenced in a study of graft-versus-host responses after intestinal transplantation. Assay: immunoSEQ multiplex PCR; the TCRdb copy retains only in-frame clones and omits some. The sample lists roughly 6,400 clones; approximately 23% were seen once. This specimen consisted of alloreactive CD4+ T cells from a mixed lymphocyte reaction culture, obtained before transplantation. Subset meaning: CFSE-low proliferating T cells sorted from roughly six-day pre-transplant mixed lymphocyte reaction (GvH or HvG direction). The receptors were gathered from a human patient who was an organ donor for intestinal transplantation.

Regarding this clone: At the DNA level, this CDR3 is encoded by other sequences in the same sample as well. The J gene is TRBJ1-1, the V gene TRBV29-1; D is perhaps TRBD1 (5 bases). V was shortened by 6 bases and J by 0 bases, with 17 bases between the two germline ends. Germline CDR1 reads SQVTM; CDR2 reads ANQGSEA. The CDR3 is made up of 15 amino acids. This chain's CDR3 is CSVGWGGTLNTEAFF. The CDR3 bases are TGCAGCGTGGGGTGGGGGGGGACCTTGAACACTGAAGCTTTCTTT.

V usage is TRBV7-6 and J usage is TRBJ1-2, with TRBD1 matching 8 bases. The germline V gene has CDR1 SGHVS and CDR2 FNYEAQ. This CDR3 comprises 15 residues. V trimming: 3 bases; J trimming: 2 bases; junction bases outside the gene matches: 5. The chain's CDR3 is CASSLGDRNNYGYTF. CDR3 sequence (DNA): TGTGCCAGCAGCTTGGGGGACAGGAACAACTATGGCTACACCTTC.

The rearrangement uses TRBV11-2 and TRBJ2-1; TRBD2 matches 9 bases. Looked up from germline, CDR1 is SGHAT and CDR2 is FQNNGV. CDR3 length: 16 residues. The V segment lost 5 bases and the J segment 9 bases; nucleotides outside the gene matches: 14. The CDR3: CASSRNMVTSGPEQFF. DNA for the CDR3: TGTGCCAGCAGCAGAAACATGGTGACTAGCGGACCTGAGCAGTTCTTC.

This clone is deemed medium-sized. CDR3: CASSPIAGVNTGELFF. The CDR3 DNA reads TGTGCCAGCAGCCCGATAGCGGGAGTTAACACCGGGGAGCTGTTTTTT. The rearrangement uses TRBV9 and TRBJ2-2; TRBD2 agrees at 9 bases. V shed 4 bases, J shed 2 bases, and the junction held 6 bases outside the gene matches. Looked up from germline, CDR1 is SGDLS and CDR2 is YYNGEE. CDR3 length equals 16 residues. Based on the CDR3 plus reference TRBV9 and TRBJ2-2, the full variable domain is DSGVTQTPKHLITATGQRVTLRCSPRSGDLSVYWYQQSLDQGLQFLIQYYNGEERAKGNILERFSAQQFPDLHSELNLSSLELGDSALYFCASSPIAGVNTGELFFGEGSRLTVL.

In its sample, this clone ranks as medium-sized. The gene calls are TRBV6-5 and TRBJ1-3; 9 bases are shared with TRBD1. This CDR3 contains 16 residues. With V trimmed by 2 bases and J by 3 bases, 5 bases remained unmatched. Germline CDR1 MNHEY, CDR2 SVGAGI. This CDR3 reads CASSYNRGLFGNTIYF. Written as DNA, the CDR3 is TGTGCCAGCAGTTACAACAGGGGGCTATTTGGAAACACCATATATTTT.

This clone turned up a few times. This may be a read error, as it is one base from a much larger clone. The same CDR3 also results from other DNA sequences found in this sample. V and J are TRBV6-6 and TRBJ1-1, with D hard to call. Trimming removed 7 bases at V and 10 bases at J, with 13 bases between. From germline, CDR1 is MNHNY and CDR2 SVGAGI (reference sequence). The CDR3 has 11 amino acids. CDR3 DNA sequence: TGTGCCAGCACCGAGGGTGGTAGAGCTTTCTTT. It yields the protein CASTEGGRAFF.

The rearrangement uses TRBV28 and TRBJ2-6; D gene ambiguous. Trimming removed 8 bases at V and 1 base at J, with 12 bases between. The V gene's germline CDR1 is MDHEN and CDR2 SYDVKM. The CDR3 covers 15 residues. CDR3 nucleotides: TGTGCCAGCCGACCCCTAGGGTCTGGGGCCAACGTCCTGACTTTC. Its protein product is CASRPLGSGANVLTF.

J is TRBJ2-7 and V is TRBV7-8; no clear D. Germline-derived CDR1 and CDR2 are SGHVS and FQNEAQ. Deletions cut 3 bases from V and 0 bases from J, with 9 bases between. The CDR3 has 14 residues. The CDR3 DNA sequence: TGTGCCAGCAGCTTCTCTTCTAACTCCTACGAGCAGTACTTC. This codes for CASSFSSNSYEQYF.

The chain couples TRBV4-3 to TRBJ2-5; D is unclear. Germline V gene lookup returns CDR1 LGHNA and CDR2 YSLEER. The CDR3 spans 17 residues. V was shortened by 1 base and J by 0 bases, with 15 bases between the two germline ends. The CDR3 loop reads CASSQVGRQRHQETQYF. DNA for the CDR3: TGCGCCAGCAGCCAAGTAGGTCGGCAGCGACACCAAGAGACCCAGTACTTC.

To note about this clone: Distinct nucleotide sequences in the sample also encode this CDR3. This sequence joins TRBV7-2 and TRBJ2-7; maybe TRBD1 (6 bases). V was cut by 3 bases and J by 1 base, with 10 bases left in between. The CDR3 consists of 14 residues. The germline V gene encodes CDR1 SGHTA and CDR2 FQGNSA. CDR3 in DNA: TGTGCCAGCAGCTTGGGACATCCTTCCTACGAGCAGTACTTC. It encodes CASSLGHPSYEQYF.

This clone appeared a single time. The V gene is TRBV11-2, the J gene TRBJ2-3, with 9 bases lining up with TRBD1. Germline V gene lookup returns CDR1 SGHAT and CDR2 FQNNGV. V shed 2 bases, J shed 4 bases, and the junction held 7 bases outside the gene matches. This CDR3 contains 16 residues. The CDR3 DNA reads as TGTGCCAGCAGCTTATCCGGGACAGGGTTAGCAGATACGCAGTATTTT. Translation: CASSLSGTGLADTQYF.

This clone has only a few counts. Here the CDR3 reads CASSLVDAGKVTQYF. In nucleotides, the CDR3 is TGTGCCAGCAGCTTAGTAGATGCTGGCAAGGTTACGCAGTATTTT. This rearrangement joins TRBV7-9 to TRBJ2-3; D is ambiguous. Looked up from germline, CDR1 is SEHNR and CDR2 is FQNEAQ (reference sequence). V dropped 1 base and J dropped 8 bases, with 16 bases sitting between them. The CDR3 runs to 15 residues.

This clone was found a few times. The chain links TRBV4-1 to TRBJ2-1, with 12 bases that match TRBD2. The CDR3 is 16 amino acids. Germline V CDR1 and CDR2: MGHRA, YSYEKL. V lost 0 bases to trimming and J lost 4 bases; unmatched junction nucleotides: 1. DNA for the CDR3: TGCGCCAGCAGCCAAGATCTAGCGGGAGGGTACAATGAGCAGTTCTTC. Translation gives CASSQDLAGGYNEQFF.

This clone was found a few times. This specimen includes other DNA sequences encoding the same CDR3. CDR3 loop: CASSLALGNEQFF. The DNA of the CDR3 is TGTGCCAGCAGCTTAGCGCTGGGCAATGAGCAGTTCTTC. The chain recombines TRBV7-2 with TRBJ2-1; D uncertain. The CDR3 length is 13 residues. V gave up 0 bases and J gave up 6 bases, with 6 bases separating them. CDR1 SGHTA and CDR2 FQGNSA come from the germline V gene.

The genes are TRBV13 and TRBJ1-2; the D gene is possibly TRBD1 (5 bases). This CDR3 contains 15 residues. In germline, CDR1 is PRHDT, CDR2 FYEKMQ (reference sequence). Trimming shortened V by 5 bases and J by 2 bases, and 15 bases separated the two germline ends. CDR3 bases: TGTGCCAGCAGCCCGTGGGGACGAGCGAACTATGGCTACACCTTC. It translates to CASSPWGRANYGYTF.

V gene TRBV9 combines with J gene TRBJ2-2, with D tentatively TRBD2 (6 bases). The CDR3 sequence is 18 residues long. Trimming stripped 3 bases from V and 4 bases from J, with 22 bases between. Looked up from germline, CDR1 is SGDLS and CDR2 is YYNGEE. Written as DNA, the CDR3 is TGTGCCAGCAGCGCCTCGGAGGGTAGGGCCCTCCCCACCGGGGAGCTGTTTTTT. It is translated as CASSASEGRALPTGELFF. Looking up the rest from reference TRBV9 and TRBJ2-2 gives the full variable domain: DSGVTQTPKHLITATGQRVTLRCSPRSGDLSVYWYQQSLDQGLQFLIQYYNGEERAKGNILERFSAQQFPDLHSELNLSSLELGDSALYFCASSASEGRALPTGELFFGEGSRLTVL.

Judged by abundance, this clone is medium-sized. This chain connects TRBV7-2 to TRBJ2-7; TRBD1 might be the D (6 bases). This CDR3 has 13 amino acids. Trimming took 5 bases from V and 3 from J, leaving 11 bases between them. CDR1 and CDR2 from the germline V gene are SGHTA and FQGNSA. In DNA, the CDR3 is TGTGCCAGCAGCGACGGACAGCTCTACGAGCAGTACTTC. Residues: CASSDGQLYEQYF.